One sample yielded the 16 T cell receptor beta chains listed below, sequenced in a study of cytomegalovirus exposure and HLA in healthy donors. The PCR used 60 Vbeta and 13 Jbeta primers. Only in-frame clones appear in the TCRdb table, and some are missing; sequencing was by immunoSEQ multiplex PCR. Among around 95,000 clones listed, around 82% were seen once. Sequenced input: PBMCs. The source of these receptors is a man between 25 and 39 years old in good health and CMV-seropositive.

This chain links TRBV27 with TRBJ1-5; D uncertain. The CDR3 spans 12 residues. Germline V gene lookup returns CDR1 MNHEY and CDR2 SMNVEV (reference sequence). V was trimmed by 3 bases and J by 4 bases, leaving 4 bases between them. The CDR3 region has the DNA TGTGCCAGCAGTTTTGCGAATCAGCCCCAGCATTTT. Amino acids: CASSFANQPQHF.

The chain joins TRBV19 to TRBJ2-5, with TRBD1 as a possible D gene (7 bases). The V and J ends lost 6 bases and 2 bases respectively, with 16 bases between them. The CDR3 is made up of 15 amino acids. Germline V gives CDR1 LNHDA, CDR2 SQIVND (reference sequence). The CDR3 region is CASSPHQGGQETQYF. CDR3 in DNA: TGTGCCAGTAGCCCGCACCAGGGGGGTCAAGAGACCCAGTACTTC.

With respect to this clone: Sequence at one end of the junction differs from germline and may be a read error. J is TRBJ2-7 and V is TRBV7-2; no reliable D call. The CDR3 contains 13 residues. From germline, CDR1 is SGHTA and CDR2 FQGNSA. The CDR3 region is CASSASLGYGQYF. The CDR3 bases are TGTGCCAGCAGCGCCAGCCTCGGGTACGGGCAGTACTTC.

This sequence joins TRBV12-5 and TRBJ1-1, with TRBD1 as a possible D gene (6 bases). The CDR3 is 15 amino acids. With 0 bases removed from V and 5 bases from J, the gap between germline ends came to 13 bases. The germline V gene encodes CDR1 LGHNT and CDR2 FRNRAP. CDR3 in DNA: TGTGCTAGTGGTTTGGTTCCAGGGGCGAGTACTGAAGCTTTCTTT. It is translated as CASGLVPGASTEAFF.

This clone has more than one count but fewer than ten. This chain links TRBV28 with TRBJ2-3; D might be TRBD2 (6 bases). V shed 8 bases and J shed 7 bases, with 22 bases lying between them. The CDR3 consists of 15 residues. Germline CDR1 reads MDHEN; CDR2 reads SYDVKM. The CDR3 sequence is CASGEGGVLINTQYF. The CDR3 nucleotides are TGTGCCAGCGGCGAGGGCGGGGTGCTTATAAATACGCAGTATTTT. The full variable domain, completed using reference TRBV28 and TRBJ2-3, is DVKVTQSSRYLVKRTGEKVFLECVQDMDHENMFWYRQDPGLGLRLIYFSYDVKMKEKGDIPEGYSVSREKKERFSLILESASTNQTSMYLCASGEGGVLINTQYFGPGTRLTVL.

This rearrangement joins TRBV10-3 to TRBJ1-1; TRBD1 agrees at 9 bases. V gave up 3 bases and J gave up 3 bases; unmatched junction bases: 8. The CDR3 loop spans 16 amino acids. The germline V gene has CDR1 ENHRY and CDR2 SYGVKD. CDR3 DNA sequence: TGTGCCATCAGTGACACATGGACAGGGGCGGACACTGAAGCTTTCTTT. Translated, it gives CAISDTWTGADTEAFF.

This rearrangement joins TRBV5-1 to TRBJ2-3; 11 bases line up with TRBD2. V shed 1 base, J shed 6 bases, and the junction held 10 bases outside the gene matches. CDR1 SGHRS and CDR2 YFSETQ come from the germline V gene. The CDR3 runs 17 residues. The CDR3 sequence: CASSLITSGSPMDTQYF. As DNA, the CDR3 is TGCGCCAGCAGCTTGATTACTAGCGGGAGCCCAATGGATACGCAGTATTTT.

This clone was detected once. The chain links TRBV15 to TRBJ1-3; D is ambiguous. V shed 1 base and J shed 4 bases, with 11 bases lying between them. Germline CDR1 is LNHNV and CDR2 is YYDKDF (reference sequence). The CDR3 contains 15 residues. The CDR3 spells CATSRVVTDGNTIYF. CDR3 bases: TGTGCCACCAGCAGAGTCGTTACAGACGGAAACACCATATATTTT.

This clone appeared a few times. The chain carries TRBV11-3 and TRBJ2-7; 12 bases agree with TRBD2. Germline V gene sequence: CDR1 SGHNT, CDR2 YENEEA. The ends lost 1 base at V and 0 bases at J; junction bases unmatched: 10. The CDR3 loop spans 19 amino acids. CDR3 residues: CASSLAGTSGRMSSYEQYF. The DNA of the CDR3 is TGTGCCAGCAGCTTAGCAGGGACTAGCGGGCGCATGAGCTCCTACGAGCAGTACTTC. Together with reference TRBV11-3 and TRBJ2-7, the CDR3 gives the full variable domain: EAGVVQSPRYKIIEKKQPVAFWCNPISGHNTLYWYLQNLGQGPELLIRYENEEAVDDSQLPKDRFSAERLKGVDSTLKIQPAELGDSAVYLCASSLAGTSGRMSSYEQYFGPGTRLTVT.

This clone was picked up one time. This rearrangement joins TRBV5-5 to TRBJ2-3, with 15 bases that match TRBD2. V was clipped by 4 bases and J by 1 base; unmatched bases: 7. This CDR3 spans 18 amino acids. Germline V gives CDR1 SGHKS, CDR2 YYEKEE (reference sequence). CDR3 sequence (DNA): TGTGCCAGCAGCCGTCCGGGACTAGCGGGAGGAGGCACAGATACGCAGTATTTT. Translation gives CASSRPGLAGGGTDTQYF.

A note on this clone: The germline gene is not matched at one end of the junction; a read error may be the cause. The gene calls are TRBV7-9 and TRBJ2-7; 10 nucleotides match TRBD1. Germline values: CDR1 SEHNR, CDR2 FQNEAQ (reference sequence). There are 15 residues in the CDR3. The CDR3 sequence is CSSSYDRDRGDEQYF. CDR3 nucleotide sequence: TGTTCCAGCAGCTACGATCGGGACAGGGGCGACGAGCAGTACTTC.

The V call is TRBV6-4, the J call TRBJ2-1; 8 bases fit TRBD1. This CDR3 comprises 14 residues. Trimming at V came to 6 bases and at J to 4 bases, leaving 5 bases not matched to a gene. Germline CDR1 is MRHNA and CDR2 is SNTAGT. CDR3 loop: CASRKTGEYNEQFF. The CDR3 DNA is TGTGCCAGCAGAAAGACAGGGGAGTACAATGAGCAGTTCTTC.

The chain carries TRBV5-6 and TRBJ2-7, with a weak D call TRBD1 (6 bases). In germline, CDR1 is SGHDT, CDR2 YYEEEE. Trimming removed 5 bases at V and 0 bases at J, with 15 bases between. This CDR3 spans 15 amino acids. CDR3 residues: CASSLIGTTSYEQYF. As DNA, the CDR3 is TGTGCCAGCAGTTTGATTGGGACAACCTCCTACGAGCAGTACTTC.

This sequence joins TRBV25-1 and TRBJ2-1; 13 nucleotides agree with TRBD2. J was trimmed by 7 bases and V by 5 bases; bases with no gene match: 8. Per the germline V gene, CDR1 is MGHDK and CDR2 is SYGVNS. There are 16 residues in the CDR3. CDR3 DNA sequence: TGTGCCAGCAGTTTCGGACTAGCGGGAGCCTTGAATGAGCAGTTCTTC. It is translated as CASSFGLAGALNEQFF.

The chain is built from TRBV18 and TRBJ2-3; 11 bases align to TRBD2. Germline lookup yields CDR1 KGHSH and CDR2 LQKENI. The CDR3 consists of 16 residues. The J segment lost 3 bases and the V segment lost 2 bases, leaving 4 bases of the junction unmatched. The CDR3 bases are TGTGCCAGCTCACCAGGTAGCGGGAGGGAAACAGATACGCAGTATTTT. Its translation is CASSPGSGRETDTQYF.

This rearrangement joins TRBV29-1 to TRBJ2-7; TRBD1 aligns across 9 bases. Trimming cost V 6 bases and J 3 bases; bases outside gene matches: 6. CDR1 and CDR2 (germline): SQVTM, ANQGSEA. This CDR3 contains 13 residues. CDR3 bases: TGCAGCGTCCCCGGGACAGGGTTCTACGAGCAGTACTTC. This codes for CSVPGTGFYEQYF.